Below are 13 T cell receptor beta chains sequenced from a single sample in a study of vaccination effects on CD4 cells after COVID-19. Their specific antigens are unknown. Produced via immunoSEQ multiplex PCR; TCRdb's table is partial and in-frame only. The sample records about 19,000 clones, around 70% being singletons. After expansion with viral peptide pools in the ViraFEST assay, antigen-specific CD4+ T cells were sequenced. When less than 12 days of culture had elapsed, CD4+ T cells were isolated. The source was CD4+ T cells from PBMCs cultured with HCoV-229E spike peptides, collected before COVID-19 vaccination. The receptor source for this set is a human donor who received a COVID-19 vaccine.

This clone has more than one count but fewer than ten. V usage is TRBV6-5 and J usage is TRBJ2-7; TRBD1 aligns across 7 bases. The CDR3 is 16 amino acids. The V segment lost 6 bases and the J segment 0 bases; nucleotides outside the gene matches: 11. Germline V gives CDR1 MNHEY, CDR2 SVGAGI. CDR3 bases: TGTGCCAGCAGGTACCAATTCCGGGACAGCTCCTACGAGCAGTACTTC. It is translated as CASRYQFRDSSYEQYF.

The gene calls are TRBV9 and TRBJ2-3; 13 nucleotides match TRBD2. CDR1 SGDLS and CDR2 YYNGEE come from the germline V gene. The CDR3 contains 16 residues. V lost 4 bases and J lost 2; bases outside the gene matches: 4. DNA for the CDR3: TGTGCCAGCAGCCTCGGACTAGCGGGGGACACAGATACGCAGTATTTT. Encoded protein: CASSLGLAGDTDTQYF. The full variable domain, its missing parts supplied by reference TRBV9 and TRBJ2-3, is DSGVTQTPKHLITATGQRVTLRCSPRSGDLSVYWYQQSLDQGLQFLIQYYNGEERAKGNILERFSAQQFPDLHSELNLSSLELGDSALYFCASSLGLAGDTDTQYFGPGTRLTVL.

The chain joins TRBV6-1 to TRBJ1-1, with D perhaps TRBD1 (5 bases). The CDR3 is 16 amino acids. Per germline, CDR1 MNHNS and CDR2 SASEGT. V was clipped by 2 bases and J by 2 bases, with 15 bases between them. This CDR3 reads CASSEWAGRVNTEAFF. The CDR3 bases are TGTGCCAGCAGTGAATGGGCAGGGAGGGTTAACACTGAAGCTTTCTTT.

The gene calls are TRBV3-1 (or the pseudogene TRBV3-2) and TRBJ1-2, with TRBD1 as a possible D gene (6 bases). Trimming pared 6 bases from V and 2 bases from J, leaving 10 bases between. The CDR3 is 13 residues long. Germline-derived CDR1 and CDR2 are LGHDT and YNNKEL (reference sequence). In DNA form, the CDR3 reads TGTGCCAGCAGAGCGGACAGCAACTATGGCTACACCTTC. Translated, it gives CASRADSNYGYTF.

The J gene is TRBJ2-1, the V gene TRBV19; 11 bases agree with TRBD2. The CDR3 has 15 amino acids. CDR1 is LNHDA and CDR2 is SQIVND in the germline V gene (reference sequence). The J segment lost 6 bases and the V segment lost 6 bases, leaving 7 bases of the junction unmatched. CDR3 nucleotide sequence: TGTGCCAGTAGAACAACTAGCGGGGGCATCAATGAGCAGTTCTTC. It encodes CASRTTSGGINEQFF.

This chain joins TRBV4-1 and TRBJ1-2; D is ambiguous. CDR1 and CDR2 (germline): MGHRA, YSYEKL. The CDR3 is made up of 12 amino acids. Trimming took off 1 base at V and 7 bases at J, with 7 bases between the two ends. CDR3 sequence reads: CASSQATVGYTF. Here the CDR3 DNA reads TGCGCCAGCAGCCAAGCCACGGTTGGCTACACCTTC.

This chain connects TRBV18 to TRBJ2-7, with D maybe TRBD2 (5 bases). CDR1 and CDR2 (germline): KGHSH, LQKENI. Trimming shortened V by 6 bases and J by 2 bases, and 11 bases separated the two germline ends. The CDR3 length is 13 residues. The CDR3 loop is CASSDQRAYEQYF. The CDR3 DNA reads as TGTGCCAGCTCCGATCAGAGGGCCTACGAGCAGTACTTC.

The V call is TRBV5-1, the J call TRBJ2-5; no clear D gene. V lost 1 base, J lost 2 bases, and 9 bases lay in between. Germline V CDR1 and CDR2: SGHRS, YFSETQ. The CDR3 consists of 14 residues. The CDR3 nucleotides read TGCGCCAGCAGCTTGAGTGCCAGTCAAGAGACCCAGTACTTC. It encodes CASSLSASQETQYF.

The V and J genes are TRBV3-1 (or the pseudogene TRBV3-2) and TRBJ2-2; perhaps TRBD2 as D (5 bases). CDR1 is LGHDT, CDR2 YNNKEL, per germline (reference sequence). Trimming took off 1 base at V and 1 base at J, with 19 bases between the two ends. The CDR3 consists of 19 residues. The CDR3 loop is CASSQVRRVRERNTGELFF. As DNA, the CDR3 is TGTGCCAGCAGCCAAGTTCGGCGAGTGAGGGAAAGGAACACCGGGGAGCTGTTTTTT.

J is TRBJ2-3 and V is TRBV3-1 (or the pseudogene TRBV3-2); D is undetermined. The CDR3 is 15 amino acids. V was shortened by 4 bases and J by 4 bases, with 15 bases between the two germline ends. Germline CDR1 LGHDT, CDR2 YNNKEL (reference sequence). CDR3 sequence reads: CASSPQFGSSDTQYF. In nucleotides, the CDR3 is TGTGCCAGCAGCCCGCAGTTTGGTAGCTCAGATACGCAGTATTTT.

The V gene is TRBV10-3, the J gene TRBJ1-3; possibly TRBD1 for D (5 bases). V dropped 10 bases and J dropped 0 bases, with 16 bases sitting between them. This CDR3 is 15 amino acids long. The germline CDR1 and CDR2 sequences are ENHRY and SYGVKD. In DNA form, the CDR3 reads TGTGCCACCCAGACAGCAGCTTACTCTGGAAACACCATATATTTT. Its translation is CATQTAAYSGNTIYF.

The chain links TRBV5-4 to TRBJ2-3, with TRBD2 identical over 10 bases. V shed 2 bases, J shed 2 bases, and the junction held 5 bases outside the gene matches. The germline V gene encodes CDR1 SGHNT and CDR2 YYREEE (reference sequence). CDR3 length: 16 amino acids. This CDR3 is CASSLIAGGNTDTQYF. The CDR3, as DNA: TGTGCCAGCAGCTTAATAGCGGGAGGAAACACAGATACGCAGTATTTT.

This clone was counted only a few times. The chain combines TRBV5-4 with TRBJ2-7; D unclear. The CDR3 length is 15 residues. V gave up 1 base and J gave up 3 bases, with 14 bases separating them. Germline assignment: CDR1 SGHNT and CDR2 YYREEE (reference sequence). DNA for the CDR3: TGTGCCAGCAGCTTGTTAGCCCAGTCTTTCTACGAGCAGTACTTC. Translated, it gives CASSLLAQSFYEQYF.